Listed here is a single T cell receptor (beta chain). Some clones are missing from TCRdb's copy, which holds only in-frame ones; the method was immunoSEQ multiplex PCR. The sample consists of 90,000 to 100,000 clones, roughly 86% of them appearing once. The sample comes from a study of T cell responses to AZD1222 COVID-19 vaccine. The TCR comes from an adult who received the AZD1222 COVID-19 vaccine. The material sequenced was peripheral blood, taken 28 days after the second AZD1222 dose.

CDR3 coding DNA: TGTGCCAGCTCACTGGACTGGAACTACGAGCAGTACTTC. This gives the protein CASSLDWNYEQYF. J is TRBJ2-7 and V is TRBV18; possible D gene TRBD2, 5 bases. Looked up from germline, CDR1 is KGHSH and CDR2 is LQKENI. This CDR3 is 13 amino acids long. Trimming took off 4 bases at V and 3 bases at J, with 10 bases between the two ends.